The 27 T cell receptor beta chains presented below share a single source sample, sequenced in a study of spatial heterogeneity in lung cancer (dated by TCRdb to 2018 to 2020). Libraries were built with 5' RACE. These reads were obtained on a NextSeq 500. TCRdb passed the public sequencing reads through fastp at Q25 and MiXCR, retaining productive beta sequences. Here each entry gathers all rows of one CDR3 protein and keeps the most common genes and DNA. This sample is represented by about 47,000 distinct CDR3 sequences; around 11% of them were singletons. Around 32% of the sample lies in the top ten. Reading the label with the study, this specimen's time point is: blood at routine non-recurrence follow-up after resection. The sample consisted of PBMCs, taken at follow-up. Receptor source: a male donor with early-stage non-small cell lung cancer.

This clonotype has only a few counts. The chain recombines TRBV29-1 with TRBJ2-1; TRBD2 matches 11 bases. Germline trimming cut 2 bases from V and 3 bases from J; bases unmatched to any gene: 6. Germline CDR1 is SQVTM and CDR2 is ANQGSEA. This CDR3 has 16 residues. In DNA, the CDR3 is TGCAGCGTTGAACGACTAGCGGGATTAGGCTACAATGAGCAGTTCTTC. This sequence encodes CSVERLAGLGYNEQFF.

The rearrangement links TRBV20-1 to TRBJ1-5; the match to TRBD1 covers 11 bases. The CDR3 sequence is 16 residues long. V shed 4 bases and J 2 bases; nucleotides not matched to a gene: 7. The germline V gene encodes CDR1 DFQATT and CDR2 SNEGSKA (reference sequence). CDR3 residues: CSAKDRGRPGNQPQHF. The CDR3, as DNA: TGCAGTGCTAAGGACAGGGGGCGCCCGGGCAATCAGCCCCAGCATTTT.

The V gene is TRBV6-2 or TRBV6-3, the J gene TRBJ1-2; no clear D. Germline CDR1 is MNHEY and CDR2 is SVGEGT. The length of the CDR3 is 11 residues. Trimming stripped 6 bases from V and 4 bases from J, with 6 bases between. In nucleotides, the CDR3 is TGTGCCAGCAGCTCCCTCTATGGCTACACCTTC. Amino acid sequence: CASSSLYGYTF.

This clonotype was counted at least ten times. CDR3 sequence (DNA): TGTGCCAGCAGTTTCTTGAGGGCACAAGAGACCCAGTACTTC. Protein product: CASSFLRAQETQYF. The chain carries TRBV12-3 or TRBV12-4 and TRBJ2-5, with D maybe TRBD2 (5 bases). V gave up 3 bases and J gave up 2 bases, with 10 bases separating them. The CDR3 consists of 14 residues.

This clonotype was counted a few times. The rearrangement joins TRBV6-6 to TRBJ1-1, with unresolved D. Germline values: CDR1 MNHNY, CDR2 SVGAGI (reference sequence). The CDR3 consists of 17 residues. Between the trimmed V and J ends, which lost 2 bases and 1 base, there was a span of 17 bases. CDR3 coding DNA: TGTGCCAGCAGTTACCCAAAATTAGGAGCCGGGAACACTGAAGCTTTCTTT. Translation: CASSYPKLGAGNTEAFF.

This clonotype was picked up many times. The CDR3: CASSPDREQFF. Here the CDR3 DNA reads TGTGCCAGCAGCCCCGACAGGGAGCAGTTCTTC. The rearrangement links TRBV7-2 to TRBJ2-1; TRBD1 is a possible D gene (6 bases). CDR1 and CDR2 (germline): SGHTA, FQGNSA. CDR3 length: 11 amino acids. Trimming cost V 5 bases and J 10 bases, with 9 bases left between them. The whole variable domain, remainder taken from reference TRBV7-2 and TRBJ2-1, is GAGVSQSPSNKVTEKGKDVELRCDPISGHTALYWYRQSLGQGLEFLIYFQGNSAPDKSGLPSDRFSAERTGGSVSTLTIQRTQQEDSAVYLCASSPDREQFFGPGTRLTVL.

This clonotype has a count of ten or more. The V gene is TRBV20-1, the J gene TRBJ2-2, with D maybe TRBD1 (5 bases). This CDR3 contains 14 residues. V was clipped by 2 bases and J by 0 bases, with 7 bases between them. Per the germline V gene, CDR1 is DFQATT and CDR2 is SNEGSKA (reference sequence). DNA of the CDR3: TGCAGTGCTAGAAGACAGCCGAACACCGGGGAGCTGTTTTTT. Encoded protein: CSARRQPNTGELFF.

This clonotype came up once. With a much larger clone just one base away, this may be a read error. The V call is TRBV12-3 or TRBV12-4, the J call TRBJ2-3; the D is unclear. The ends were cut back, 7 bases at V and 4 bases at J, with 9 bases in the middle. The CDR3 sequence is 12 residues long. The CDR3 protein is CASTPTSDTQYF. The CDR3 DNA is TGTGCCAGCACCCCGACGTCAGATACGCAGTATTTT.

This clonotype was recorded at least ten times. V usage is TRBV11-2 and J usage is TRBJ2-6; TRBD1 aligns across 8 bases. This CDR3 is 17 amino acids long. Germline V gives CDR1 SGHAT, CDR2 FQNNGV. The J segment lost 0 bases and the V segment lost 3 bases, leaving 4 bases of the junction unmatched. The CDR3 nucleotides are TGTGCCAGCAGCTTGGAACAGGGGGGCTCTGGGGCCAACGTCCTGACTTTC. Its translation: CASSLEQGGSGANVLTF.

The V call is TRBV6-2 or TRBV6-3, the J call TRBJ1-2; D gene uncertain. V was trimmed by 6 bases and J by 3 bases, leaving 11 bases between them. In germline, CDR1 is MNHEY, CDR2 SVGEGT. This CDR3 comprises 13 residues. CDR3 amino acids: CASSKGADYGYTF. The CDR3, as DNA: TGTGCCAGCAGCAAGGGAGCGGACTATGGCTACACCTTC.

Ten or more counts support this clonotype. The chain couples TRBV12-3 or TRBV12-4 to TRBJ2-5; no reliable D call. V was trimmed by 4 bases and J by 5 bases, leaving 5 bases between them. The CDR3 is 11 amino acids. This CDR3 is CASSYAETQYF. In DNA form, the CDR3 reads TGTGCCAGCAGTTATGCCGAGACCCAGTACTTC.

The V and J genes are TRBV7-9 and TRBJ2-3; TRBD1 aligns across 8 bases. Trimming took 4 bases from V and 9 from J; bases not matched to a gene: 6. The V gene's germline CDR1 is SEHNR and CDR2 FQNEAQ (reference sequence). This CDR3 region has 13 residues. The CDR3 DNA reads TGTGCCAGCAGCTCCCCGGGACAGGACACGCAGTATTTT. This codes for CASSSPGQDTQYF. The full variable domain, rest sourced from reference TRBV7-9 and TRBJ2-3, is DTGVSQNPRHKITKRGQNVTFRCDPISEHNRLYWYRQTLGQGPEFLTYFQNEAQLEKSRLLSDRFSAERPKGSFSTLEIQRTEQGDSAMYLCASSSPGQDTQYFGPGTRLTVL.

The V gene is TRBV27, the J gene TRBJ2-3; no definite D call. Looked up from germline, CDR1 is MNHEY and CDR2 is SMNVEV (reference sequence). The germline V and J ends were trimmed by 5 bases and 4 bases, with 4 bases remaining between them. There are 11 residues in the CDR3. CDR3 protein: CASSQADTQYF. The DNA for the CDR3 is TGTGCCAGCAGTCAAGCAGATACGCAGTATTTT.

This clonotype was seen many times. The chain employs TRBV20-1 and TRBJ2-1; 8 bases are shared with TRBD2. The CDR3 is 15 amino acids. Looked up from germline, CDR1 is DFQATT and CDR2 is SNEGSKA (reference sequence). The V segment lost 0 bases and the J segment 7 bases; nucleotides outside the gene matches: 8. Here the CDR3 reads CSARDQNGGANEQFF. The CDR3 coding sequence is TGCAGTGCTAGAGATCAGAACGGGGGGGCGAATGAGCAGTTCTTC.

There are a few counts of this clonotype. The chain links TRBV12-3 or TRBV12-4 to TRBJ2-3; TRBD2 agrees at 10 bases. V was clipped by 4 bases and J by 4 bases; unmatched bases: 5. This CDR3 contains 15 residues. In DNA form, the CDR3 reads TGTGCCAGCAGTTCTCTAGCGGGAGTGGCAGATACGCAGTATTTT. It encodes CASSSLAGVADTQYF.

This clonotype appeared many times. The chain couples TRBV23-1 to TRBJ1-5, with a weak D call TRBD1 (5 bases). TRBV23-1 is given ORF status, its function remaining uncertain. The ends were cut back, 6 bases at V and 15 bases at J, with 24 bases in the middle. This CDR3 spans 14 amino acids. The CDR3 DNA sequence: TGCGCCAGCAGCAAAGACACAACGCGGACATATCCGCATTTT. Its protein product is CASSKDTTRTYPHF.

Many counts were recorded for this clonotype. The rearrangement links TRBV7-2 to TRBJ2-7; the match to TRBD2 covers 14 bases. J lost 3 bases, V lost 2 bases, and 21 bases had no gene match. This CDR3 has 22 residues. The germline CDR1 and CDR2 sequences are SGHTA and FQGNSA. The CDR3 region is CASSLQYSVGTSGRLRRYEQYF. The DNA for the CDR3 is TGTGCCAGCAGCTTACAATATTCGGTCGGGACTAGCGGGAGACTCCGACGCTACGAGCAGTACTTC.

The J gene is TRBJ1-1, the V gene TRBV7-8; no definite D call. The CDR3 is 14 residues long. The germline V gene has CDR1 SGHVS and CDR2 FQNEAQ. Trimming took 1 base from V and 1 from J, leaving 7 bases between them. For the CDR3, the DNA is TGTGCCAGCAGCTTAGTATCTGGGAACACTGAAGCTTTCTTT. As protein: CASSLVSGNTEAFF.

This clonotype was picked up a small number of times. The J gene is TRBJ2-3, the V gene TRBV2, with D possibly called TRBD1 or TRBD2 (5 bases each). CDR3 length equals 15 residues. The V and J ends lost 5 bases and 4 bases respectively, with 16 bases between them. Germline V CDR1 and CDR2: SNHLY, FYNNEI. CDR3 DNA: TGTGCCAGCAGTCGACAGCGCCCGGGGTCAGATACGCAGTATTTT. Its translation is CASSRQRPGSDTQYF.

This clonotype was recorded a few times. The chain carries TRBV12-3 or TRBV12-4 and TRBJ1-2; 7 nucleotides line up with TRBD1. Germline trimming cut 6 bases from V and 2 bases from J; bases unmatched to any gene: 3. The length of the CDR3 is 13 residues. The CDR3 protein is CASREGQNYGYTF. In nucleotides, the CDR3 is TGTGCCAGCAGAGAGGGACAGAACTATGGCTACACCTTC.

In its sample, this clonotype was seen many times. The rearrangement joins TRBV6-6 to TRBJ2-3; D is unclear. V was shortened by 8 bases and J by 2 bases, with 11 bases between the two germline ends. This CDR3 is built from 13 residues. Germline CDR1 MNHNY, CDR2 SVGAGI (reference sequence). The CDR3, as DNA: TGTGCCAGCGGGCTAATTCCCACAGATACGCAGTATTTT. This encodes CASGLIPTDTQYF.

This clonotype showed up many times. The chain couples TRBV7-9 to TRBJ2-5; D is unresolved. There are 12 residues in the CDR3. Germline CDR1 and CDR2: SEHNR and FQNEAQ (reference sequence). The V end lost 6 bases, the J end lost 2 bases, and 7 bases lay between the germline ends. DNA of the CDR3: TGTGCCAGCAGATCAGGACAAGAGACCCAGTACTTC. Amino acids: CASRSGQETQYF.

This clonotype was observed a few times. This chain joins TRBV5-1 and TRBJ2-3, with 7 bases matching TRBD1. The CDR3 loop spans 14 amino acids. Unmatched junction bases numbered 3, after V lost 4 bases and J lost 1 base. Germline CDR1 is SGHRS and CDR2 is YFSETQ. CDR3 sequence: CASSVDRGTDTQYF. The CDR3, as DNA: TGCGCCAGCAGCGTCGACAGGGGCACAGATACGCAGTATTTT. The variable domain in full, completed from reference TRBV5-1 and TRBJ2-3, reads KAGVTQTPRYLIKTRGQQVTLSCSPISGHRSVSWYQQTPGQGLQFLFEYFSETQRNKGNFPGRFSGRQFSNSRSEMNVSTLELGDSALYLCASSVDRGTDTQYFGPGTRLTVL.

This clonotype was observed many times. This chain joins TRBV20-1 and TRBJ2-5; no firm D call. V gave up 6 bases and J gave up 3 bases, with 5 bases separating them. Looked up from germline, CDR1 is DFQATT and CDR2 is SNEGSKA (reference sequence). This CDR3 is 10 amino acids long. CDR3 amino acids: CSALEETQYF. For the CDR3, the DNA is TGCAGTGCGTTAGAAGAGACCCAGTACTTC.

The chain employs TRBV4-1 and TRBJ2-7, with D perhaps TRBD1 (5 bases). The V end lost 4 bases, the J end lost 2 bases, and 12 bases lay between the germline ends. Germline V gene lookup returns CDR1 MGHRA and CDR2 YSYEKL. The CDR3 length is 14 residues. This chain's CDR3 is CASSPEAGTYEQYF. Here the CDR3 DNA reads TGCGCCAGCAGCCCTGAGGCAGGGACCTACGAGCAGTACTTC.

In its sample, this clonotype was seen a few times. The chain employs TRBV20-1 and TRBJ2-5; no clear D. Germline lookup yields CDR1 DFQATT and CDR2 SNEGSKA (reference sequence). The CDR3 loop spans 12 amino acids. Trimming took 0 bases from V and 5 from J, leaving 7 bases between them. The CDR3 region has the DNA TGCAGTGCTAGAGATGTAGCTGAGACCCAGTACTTC. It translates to CSARDVAETQYF.

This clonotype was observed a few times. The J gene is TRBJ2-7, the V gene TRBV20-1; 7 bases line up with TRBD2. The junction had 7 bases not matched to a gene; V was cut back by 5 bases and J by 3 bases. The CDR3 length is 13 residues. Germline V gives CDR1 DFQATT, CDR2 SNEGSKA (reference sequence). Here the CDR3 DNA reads TGCAGTGCTCCCGTTTGGGGGGGCTACGAGCAGTACTTC. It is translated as CSAPVWGGYEQYF.